A selection of T cell receptor beta chains follows, all from one sample in a study of graft-versus-host responses after intestinal transplantation. Generated by immunoSEQ multiplex PCR, the TCRdb table keeps only in-frame clones and is missing some. Among more than 50,000 clones, 91% were seen once, and the ten largest hold 2.5% to 3%. The source was PBMCs, collected approximately 120 days after intestinal transplantation. Receptor source: a human patient who received an intestinal transplant, so some T cells may come from the graft donor. Each CDR3 is given with its conserved first and last residue. Fields, in order: clone size, J gene, V gene, D gene, CDR3 DNA, CDR3 protein. A D gene is named only where the DNA matches it firmly. Not every row has a clone size; where given, it reads once, few, many or a size class.

>-|TRBJ1-6|TRBV25-1|TRBD1
TGTGCCAGCAGAGGGACAGCCATGGGACCCCTCCACTTT
CASRGTAMGPLHF
>-|TRBJ2-6|TRBV2|-
TGTGCCAGCAGGCCCCATACTGCCCGGACAACTTTTTCTGGGGCCAACGTCCTGACTTTC
CASRPHTARTTFSGANVLTF
>-|TRBJ1-1|TRBV7-8|TRBD1
TGTGCCAGCAGCGCTCGACAGGGGTGGAATGCTAACACTGAAGCTTTCTTT
CASSARQGWNANTEAFF
>once|TRBJ2-3|TRBV18|-
TGTGCCAGCTCACCACGCGCGTACGCAGATACGCAGTATTTT
CASSPRAYADTQYF
>once|TRBJ2-3|TRBV7-9|TRBD1
TGTGCCAGCAGCCGTCCGGACAGGGGATACACAGATACGCAGTATTTT
CASSRPDRGYTDTQYF
>-|TRBJ2-1|TRBV29-1|TRBD2
TGCAGCGTAAAAACTAGCGCATACTCCTACAATGAGCAGTTCTTC
CSVKTSAYSYNEQFF
>-|TRBJ2-6|TRBV28|TRBD2
TGTGCCAGCACGTCTTTGCTGGGCCCGCGGACTAGCGGGAGGGCTCTCTCTGGGGCCAACGTCCTGACTTTC
CASTSLLGPRTSGRALSGANVLTF
>-|TRBJ2-1|TRBV28|-
TGTGCCAGCAGTTCCTATGGGCCTCGGAGGGGTAGCTCCTACAATGAGCAGTTCTTC
CASSSYGPRRGSSYNEQFF
>-|TRBJ1-6|TRBV19|-
TGTGCCAGTAGTCTGGGAGGGGAATCACCCCTCCACTTT
CASSLGGESPLHF
>-|TRBJ2-7|TRBV27|-
TGTGCCAGCAGTCCCGCGAATTCCTACGAGCAGTACTTC
CASSPANSYEQYF
>-|TRBJ1-2|TRBV10-3|TRBD1
TGTGCCATCAGCGGGACAGGGGAACAAGCTAACTATGGCTACACCTTC
CAISGTGEQANYGYTF
>-|TRBJ2-5|TRBV15|TRBD1
TGTGCCACCAGCAGTCCCATGACAGGGTCCCAAGAGACCCAGTACTTC
CATSSPMTGSQETQYF
>-|TRBJ1-2|TRBV2|TRBD1
TGTGCCAGCAGTGTGGAGACAGGGTGGTCGAAGGGCACCTTC
CASSVETGWSKGTF
>-|TRBJ2-7|TRBV5-1|TRBD2
TGCGCCAGCAGCTTGGTTTGCCTAGCGGGGATCTACGAGCAGTACTTC
CASSLVCLAGIYEQYF
>-|TRBJ2-3|TRBV2|-
TGTGCCAGCAGTGAGGTCACAGATACGCAGTATTTT
CASSEVTDTQYF
>-|TRBJ1-5|TRBV7-8|-
TGTGCCAGCAGCCAAACCTCCGGGACGCAGCCCCAGCATTTT
CASSQTSGTQPQHF
>-|TRBJ2-1|TRBV19|-
TGTGCCAGTAGTGCACGGGAAGGGGTCTACAATGAGCAGTTCTTC
CASSAREGVYNEQFF
>once|TRBJ2-5|TRBV5-8|-
TGTGCCAGCAGTCCTTCGGCCAGGGATCTTTTCGGAGAGACCCAGTACTTC
CASSPSARDLFGETQYF
>-|TRBJ2-7|TRBV11-2|-
TGTGCCAGCAGCTTATTCCCGGACAGCTACGAGCAGTACTTC
CASSLFPDSYEQYF
>-|TRBJ2-1|TRBV7-8|-
TGTGCCAGCAGCTCGGGCGGGGTATCCTACAATGAGCAGTTCTTC
CASSSGGVSYNEQFF
>-|TRBJ1-1|TRBV6-5|-
TGTGCCAGCAGCACCCGGGCCAACCTGAACACTGAAGCTTTCTTT
CASSTRANLNTEAFF
>-|TRBJ2-3|TRBV2|-
TGTGCCAGCAGTAGCACAGATACGCAGTATTTT
CASSSTDTQYF
>-|TRBJ2-3|TRBV5-1|-
TGCGCCAGCAGCTTGCCGACAGGCACAGATACGCAGTATTTT
CASSLPTGTDTQYF
>few|TRBJ2-2|TRBV6-1|-
TGTGCCAGCAGTGAAGCTCTAACCGGGACACCCACCGGGGAGCTGTTTTTT
CASSEALTGTPTGELFF
>once|TRBJ1-1|TRBV7-9|-
TGTGCCAGCCATACAGTGAACACTGAAGCTTTCTTT
CASHTVNTEAFF
>-|TRBJ2-3|TRBV28|-
TGTGCCAGCAGCCTGAGGGGGCGGGGGACGCAGTATTTT
CASSLRGRGTQYF
>-|TRBJ2-7|TRBV2|-
TGTGCCAGCAGGGAGGGTTACGAGCAGTACTTC
CASREGYEQYF
>-|TRBJ2-1|TRBV18|-
TGTGCCAGCTCACCAGCGGTTAACAATGAGCAGTTCTTC
CASSPAVNNEQFF
>-|TRBJ1-4|TRBV6-4|-
TGTGCCAGCAAGGTCGGGACAAAAGTAAATGAAAAACTGTTTTTT
CASKVGTKVNEKLFF
>-|TRBJ2-3|TRBV7-3|-
TGTGCCAGCAGCTTAGTTGGGGGAGTCACAGATACGCAGTATTTT
CASSLVGGVTDTQYF
>-|TRBJ2-3|TRBV9|TRBD2
TGTGCCAGCAGCGTAGTGGTGTGCGGGAGGGCCACAGATACGCAGTATTTT
CASSVVVCGRATDTQYF
>-|TRBJ1-1|TRBV11-2|-
TGTGCCAGCAGCTTAGGGTGGGTAGCTTTCTTT
CASSLGWVAFF
>-|TRBJ2-3|TRBV19|-
TGTGCCAAAACTAAGACAGTTTACACAGATACGCAGTATTTT
CAKTKTVYTDTQYF
>-|TRBJ2-5|TRBV7-9|TRBD2
TGTGCCAGCAGCTTAGGAGCTAGCGGGGGAAAAGAGACCCAGTACTTC
CASSLGASGGKETQYF
>-|TRBJ2-5|TRBV5-1|TRBD1
TGCGCCAGCAGCATAAGGCCGGGACAGCAAGAGACCCAGTACTTC
CASSIRPGQQETQYF
>-|TRBJ2-2|TRBV28|-
TGTGCCAGCAGCTTTGATGGGGCCGGGGAGCTGTTTTTT
CASSFDGAGELFF
>-|TRBJ2-7|TRBV5-4|TRBD2
TGTGCCAGCAGCCACCTAACTAGCGGGGGGCGCTACGAGCAGTACTTC
CASSHLTSGGRYEQYF
>once|TRBJ2-5|TRBV11-2|TRBD2
TGTGCCAGCAGGGGACTAGCGGGATCCGGGGAGACCCAGTACTTC
CASRGLAGSGETQYF
>-|TRBJ2-2|TRBV20-1|-
TGCAGTGCCCCCAAGTCCGGGGAGCTGTTTTTT
CSAPKSGELFF
>once|TRBJ1-1|TRBV9|-
TGTGCCAGCAGCGCTGGGTTGGTCACTGAAGCTTTCTTT
CASSAGLVTEAFF
>-|TRBJ1-2|TRBV28|-
TGTGCCTGCGAACTCGTGGGTTATGGCTACACCTTC
CACELVGYGYTF
>-|TRBJ2-5|TRBV7-6|-
TGTGCCAGCAGCTTAGCTGGGCCGCCCCTCCAAGAGACCCAGTACTTC
CASSLAGPPLQETQYF
>-|TRBJ1-3|TRBV23-1|-
TGCGCCAGGCCGGGACTGCTCTCTGGAAACACCATATATTTT
CARPGLLSGNTIYF
>-|TRBJ2-5|TRBV5-6|-
TGTGCCAGCAGCTTCGCGGTCCAGGGGGGAGAGCAGTACTTC
CASSFAVQGGEQYF
>-|TRBJ2-7|TRBV6-5|-
TGTGCCAGCAGTTACGGCTCGGGGGTCAAGGAGCAGTACTTC
CASSYGSGVKEQYF
>-|TRBJ2-7|TRBV28|TRBD2
TGTGCCAGCAGCTCCCGTCCAGCGGGGCTCTACGAGCAGTACTTC
CASSSRPAGLYEQYF
>-|TRBJ2-7|TRBV16|-
TGTGCCAGCAGCCAGTCGGGACTGCACGGGGCCTACGAGCAGTACTTC
CASSQSGLHGAYEQYF
>-|TRBJ1-4|TRBV4-1|-
TGCGCCAGCAGTGTCGACAGGAGCTACGGAAAACTGTTTTTT
CASSVDRSYGKLFF
>-|TRBJ2-7|TRBV7-9|-
TGTGCCAGCAGCTTAGATAACAGGGCCTACGAGCAGTACTTC
CASSLDNRAYEQYF
>few|TRBJ2-5|TRBV5-1|-
TGCGCCAGCAGCTCCCAGACAGGCGGAGAGACCCAGTACTTC
CASSSQTGGETQYF
>-|TRBJ2-7|TRBV27|TRBD1
TGTGCCACCACGGGACAGGGGTCCTACGAGCAGTACTTC
CATTGQGSYEQYF
>-|TRBJ2-5|TRBV5-1|-
TGCGCCAGCGCCGTACGAAGGAACTTC
CASAVRRNF